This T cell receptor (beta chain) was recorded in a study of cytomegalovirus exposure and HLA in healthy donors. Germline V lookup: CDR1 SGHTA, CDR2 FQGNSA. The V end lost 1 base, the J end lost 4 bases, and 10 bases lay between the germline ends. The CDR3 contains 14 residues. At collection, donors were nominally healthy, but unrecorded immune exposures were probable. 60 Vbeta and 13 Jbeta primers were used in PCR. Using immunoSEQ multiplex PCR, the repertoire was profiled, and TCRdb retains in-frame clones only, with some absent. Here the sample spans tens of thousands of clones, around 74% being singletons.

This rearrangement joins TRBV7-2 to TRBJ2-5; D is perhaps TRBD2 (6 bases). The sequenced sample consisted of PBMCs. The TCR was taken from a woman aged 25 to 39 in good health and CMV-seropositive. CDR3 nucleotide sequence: TGTGCCAGCAGCTTAGGGGGAGGTAGAGAGACCCAGTACTTC. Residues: CASSLGGGRETQYF.